This entry lists 28 T cell receptor beta chains sequenced from one sample in a study of shared clonotypes between healthy human individuals. TCRdb's copy holds only in-frame clones and misses some; the assay was immunoSEQ multiplex PCR. Seen here are under 1,100,000 clones, approximately 80% observed once, and the top ten hold more than 0.55%. Specimen: memory CD4+ T cells from PBMCs. Subset noted: CD45RA-negative fraction. The receptor set was obtained from a man aged 18 to 35 in good health. Some clones in this sample may be carry-over from other donors' samples.

V gene TRBV11-3 combines with J gene TRBJ2-5; 11 nucleotides line up with TRBD1. This CDR3 is built from 15 residues. Unmatched junction bases numbered 4, after V lost 4 bases and J lost 3 bases. Per germline, CDR1 SGHNT and CDR2 YENEEA. The CDR3 spells CASSSGDRGEETQYF. Written as DNA, the CDR3 is TGTGCCAGCAGCTCGGGGGACAGGGGGGAAGAGACCCAGTACTTC.

This sequence joins TRBV2 and TRBJ1-5; 7 bases fit TRBD1. V shed 6 bases, J shed 5 bases, and the junction held 4 bases outside the gene matches. The CDR3 consists of 13 residues. CDR1 is SNHLY, CDR2 FYNNEI, per germline. Here the CDR3 DNA reads TGTGCCAGCAGGACAGGGCTTTATCAGCCCCAGCATTTT. Amino acids: CASRTGLYQPQHF.

This CDR3 reads CASSQERQGAQPQHF. CDR3 bases: TGTGCCAGCAGCCAAGAAAGACAGGGCGCTCAGCCCCAGCATTTT. The chain is built from TRBV4-2 and TRBJ1-5; the match to TRBD1 covers 7 bases. Germline loops: CDR1 LGHNA, CDR2 YNFKEQ. V trimming: 0 bases; J trimming: 6 bases; junction bases outside the gene matches: 5. The CDR3 length is 15 residues.

The chain combines TRBV28 with TRBJ1-2; D possibly corresponds to TRBD1 (6 bases). The V end lost 7 bases, the J end lost 2 bases, and 11 bases lay between the germline ends. Per the germline V gene, CDR1 is MDHEN and CDR2 is SYDVKM. There are 13 residues in the CDR3. The CDR3 sequence is CASTEQGNYGYTF. In DNA form, the CDR3 reads TGTGCCAGCACGGAACAGGGCAACTATGGCTACACCTTC.

This clone was detected ten times or more. J is TRBJ2-5 and V is TRBV12-5; 12 bases are shared with TRBD1. This CDR3 comprises 17 residues. Germline-derived CDR1 and CDR2 are LGHNT and FRNRAP. J was trimmed by 5 bases and V by 7 bases; bases with no gene match: 14. As DNA, the CDR3 is TGTGCTAGTGCCCCCGGGGACAGGGGGCGCCGCGTGGAGACCCAGTACTTC. Residues: CASAPGDRGRRVETQYF.

This clone has only a few counts. The J gene is TRBJ1-5, the V gene TRBV6-1, with 7 bases fitting TRBD1. The CDR3 runs 16 residues. Germline CDR1 is MNHNS and CDR2 is SASEGT. V gave up 4 bases and J gave up 1 base; unmatched junction bases: 7. The CDR3 loop is CASSGYRGWSNQPQHF. The CDR3 region has the DNA TGTGCCAGCAGTGGATACAGGGGATGGAGCAATCAGCCCCAGCATTTT.

The chain is built from TRBV4-3 and TRBJ2-2, with 8 bases aligning to TRBD1. Trimming at V came to 1 base and at J to 7 bases, leaving 11 bases not matched to a gene. The CDR3 consists of 17 residues. Per germline, CDR1 LGHNA and CDR2 YSLEER. In nucleotides, the CDR3 is TGCGCCAGCAGCCAAGGAAGGGCAGGGGGCTTTGGCGGGGAGCTGTTTTTT. Protein product: CASSQGRAGGFGGELFF.

The chain joins TRBV7-3 to TRBJ2-3; D unresolved. This CDR3 region has 14 residues. V lost 6 bases and J lost 8, with 18 bases in between. Germline V CDR1 and CDR2: SGHTA, FQGTGA. CDR3 nucleotides: TGTGCCAGCAGTCCCTGGCAAGACTCGGGTACGCAGTATTTT. Translated: CASSPWQDSGTQYF.

This clone came up a few times. The V and J genes are TRBV9 and TRBJ1-5; D is unresolved. Germline V gene data show CDR1 as SGDLS and CDR2 as YYNGEE. This CDR3 spans 13 amino acids. V was shortened by 4 bases and J by 9 bases, with 14 bases between the two germline ends. CDR3 in DNA: TGTGCCAGCAGCTCGACCTTCGATGGGCCCCAGCATTTT. Protein: CASSSTFDGPQHF.

In the case of this clone: In the same sample, other DNA sequences code for this CDR3. This sequence joins TRBV5-1 and TRBJ1-3, with D possibly matching TRBD1 (6 bases). V lost 1 base and J 2 bases, leaving 7 bases between the germline ends. The V gene's germline CDR1 is SGHRS and CDR2 YFSETQ. The CDR3 covers 14 residues. The CDR3 spells CASSLQGPGNTIYF. CDR3 sequence (DNA): TGCGCCAGCAGCTTGCAGGGGCCTGGAAACACCATATATTTT.

The J gene is TRBJ2-5, the V gene TRBV28; D possibly corresponds to TRBD2 (6 bases). The germline gives CDR1 MDHEN, CDR2 SYDVKM. The CDR3 length is 15 residues. Trimming left V 4 bases short and J 5 bases short, with 17 bases between. DNA of the CDR3: TGTGCCAGCAGTTCCCCTGTAGGGGCGGGGGAGACCCAGTACTTC. It yields the protein CASSSPVGAGETQYF.

The chain uses TRBV18 and TRBJ2-2; possible D gene TRBD1, 5 bases. Trimming shortened V by 3 bases and J by 2 bases, and 16 bases separated the two germline ends. Germline CDR1 KGHSH, CDR2 LQKENI. The CDR3 extends over 17 amino acids. CDR3 loop: CASSPDIPAFNTGELFF. For the CDR3, the DNA is TGTGCCAGCTCACCGGACATACCGGCGTTCAACACCGGGGAGCTGTTTTTT.

This clone was detected a few times. The chain combines TRBV5-1 with TRBJ1-4; D unresolved. Trimming removed 4 bases from V and 8 bases from J, with 15 bases in between. The CDR3 is 14 amino acids. The germline CDR1 and CDR2 sequences are SGHRS and YFSETQ. The CDR3 DNA is TGCGCCAGCAGCGTGGGTCCGAGGTCGGAAAAACTGTTTTTT. It encodes CASSVGPRSEKLFF.

The chain carries TRBV18 and TRBJ1-1; 9 bases map to TRBD1. Trimming at V came to 2 bases and at J to 8 bases, leaving 6 bases not matched to a gene. The germline V gene encodes CDR1 KGHSH and CDR2 LQKENI. CDR3 length: 14 amino acids. The CDR3 here is CASSPGQGIGEAFF. The CDR3 bases are TGTGCCAGCTCACCAGGACAGGGGATAGGGGAAGCTTTCTTT.

On this clone itself: The same CDR3 also results from other DNA sequences found in this sample. This sequence joins TRBV6-1 and TRBJ1-5; TRBD1 aligns across 7 bases. With 6 bases clipped from V and 0 bases from J, the junction kept 5 bases outside the gene matches. CDR3 length: 15 residues. Per germline, CDR1 MNHNS and CDR2 SASEGT. The CDR3 is CASRAGTASNQPQHF. CDR3 DNA sequence: TGTGCCAGCAGGGCTGGGACAGCTAGCAATCAGCCCCAGCATTTT.

The chain joins TRBV7-9 to TRBJ1-3; D not resolved. CDR3 length: 13 amino acids. V lost 6 bases, J lost 4 bases, and 10 bases lay in between. Germline-derived CDR1 and CDR2 are SEHNR and FQNEAQ (reference sequence). In DNA, the CDR3 is TGTGCCAGCAGTGCAAGTGCCGGAAACACCATATATTTT. Amino acid sequence: CASSASAGNTIYF.

Comments on this clone: A far more abundant clone sits one base away, making this likely a read error. Other DNA sequences within the sample encode an identical CDR3. The V call is TRBV28, the J call TRBJ2-7; either TRBD1 or TRBD2 may supply D (5 bases each). This CDR3 is built from 15 residues. Germline V gene lookup returns CDR1 MDHEN and CDR2 SYDVKM. Between the trimmed V and J ends, which lost 10 bases and 6 bases, there was a span of 25 bases. CDR3 nucleotides: TGTGCCACCATCGACAGAGGGCCTACTGGTGGCGAGCAGTACTTC. This sequence encodes CATIDRGPTGGEQYF.

The gene calls are TRBV19 and TRBJ2-2, with D tentatively TRBD2 (5 bases). With 6 bases removed from V and 1 base from J, the gap between germline ends came to 6 bases. In germline, CDR1 is LNHDA, CDR2 SQIVND (reference sequence). The CDR3 spans 13 residues. The CDR3, as DNA: TGTGCCAGTAGCCGGGGGAACACCGGGGAGCTGTTTTTT. Amino acid sequence: CASSRGNTGELFF.

This chain connects TRBV11-2 to TRBJ2-6; no firm D call. The CDR3 covers 12 residues. Germline V gene data show CDR1 as SGHAT and CDR2 as FQNNGV. The V end was cut by 8 bases, the J end by 3 bases, with 5 bases between. The CDR3 region is CASRFGANVLTF. The CDR3 DNA reads as TGTGCCAGCCGATTTGGGGCCAACGTCCTGACTTTC. The variable domain in full, with the rest retrieved from reference TRBV11-2 and TRBJ2-6, is EAGVAQSPRYKIIEKRQSVAFWCNPISGHATLYWYQQILGQGPKLLIQFQNNGVVDDSQLPKDRFSAERLKGVDSTLKIQPAKLEDSAVYLCASRFGANVLTFGAGSRLTVL.

CDR3 loop: CASSKGLAGVNGELFF. The CDR3 region has the DNA TGTGCCAGCAGCAAGGGACTAGCGGGAGTAAATGGGGAGCTGTTTTTT. This chain uses TRBV5-4 with TRBJ2-2, with TRBD2 matching over 14 bases. From germline, CDR1 is SGHNT and CDR2 YYREEE (reference sequence). The J segment lost 8 bases and the V segment lost 4 bases, leaving 7 bases of the junction unmatched. CDR3 length: 16 amino acids.

The chain joins TRBV27 to TRBJ2-1; D is perhaps TRBD1 (6 bases). V lost 2 bases, J lost 6 bases, and 11 bases lay in between. This CDR3 is built from 14 residues. Looked up from germline, CDR1 is MNHEY and CDR2 is SMNVEV (reference sequence). CDR3 protein: CASSLRRGPNEQFF. CDR3 nucleotides: TGTGCCAGCAGTTTACGCAGGGGACCCAATGAGCAGTTCTTC.

The chain employs TRBV9 and TRBJ2-1; D assignment may be TRBD1 or TRBD2 (5 bases each). The CDR3 has 15 residues. Germline V gives CDR1 SGDLS, CDR2 YYNGEE. Trimming removed 9 bases at V and 0 bases at J, with 16 bases between. CDR3 residues: CATSRGSSSYNEQFF. In DNA form, the CDR3 reads TGTGCCACCTCACGGGGCTCTAGCTCCTACAATGAGCAGTTCTTC.

In its sample, this clone was seen once. This chain connects TRBV18 to TRBJ2-3, with 11 bases identical to TRBD1. V dropped 4 bases and J dropped 5; count of bases not matched to a gene: 5. The germline CDR1 and CDR2 sequences are KGHSH and LQKENI. The CDR3 is made up of 15 amino acids. CDR3 coding DNA: TGTGCCAGCTCACAAACCGGGACAGGGGGAGATACGCAGTATTTT. Its protein product is CASSQTGTGGDTQYF.

The chain has TRBV7-2 and TRBJ2-1, with 11 bases matching TRBD2. This CDR3 comprises 15 residues. V trimming: 5 bases; J trimming: 9 bases; junction bases outside the gene matches: 9. Per the germline V gene, CDR1 is SGHTA and CDR2 is FQGNSA. CDR3 amino acids: CASSRGTSGGGEQFF. The CDR3 DNA sequence: TGTGCCAGCAGCCGAGGGACTAGCGGAGGGGGTGAGCAGTTCTTC.

The chain couples TRBV5-8 to TRBJ1-5; 10 bases map to TRBD1. This CDR3 has 16 amino acids. Germline V gene data show CDR1 as SGHTS and CDR2 as YDEGEE. The V segment lost 4 bases and the J segment 2 bases; nucleotides outside the gene matches: 6. The CDR3 spells CASSKYGQGGNQPQHF. The CDR3 nucleotides read TGTGCCAGCAGCAAATACGGACAGGGGGGCAATCAGCCCCAGCATTTT.

V and J are TRBV19 and TRBJ2-7; the match to TRBD2 covers 16 bases. This CDR3 contains 19 residues. V lost 6 bases, J lost 4 bases, and 15 bases stayed unmatched. Germline V gives CDR1 LNHDA, CDR2 SQIVND (reference sequence). The chain's CDR3 is CASRKQNPGLAGGSYEQYF. CDR3 nucleotide sequence: TGTGCCAGTAGGAAACAGAACCCGGGACTAGCGGGAGGGAGTTACGAGCAGTACTTC. The full variable domain, its missing parts supplied by reference TRBV19 and TRBJ2-7, is DGGITQSPKYLFRKEGQNVTLSCEQNLNHDAMYWYRQDPGQGLRLIYYSQIVNDFQKGDIAEGYSVSREKKESFPLTVTSAQKNPTAFYLCASRKQNPGLAGGSYEQYFGPGTRLTVT.

The chain couples TRBV2 to TRBJ2-7; maybe TRBD1 (6 bases). V was shortened by 2 bases and J by 2 bases, with 7 bases between the two germline ends. CDR1 is SNHLY and CDR2 is FYNNEI in the germline V gene. The CDR3 sequence is 13 residues long. The CDR3 is CASSEQGTYEQYF. Written as DNA, the CDR3 is TGTGCCAGCAGTGAACAGGGGACCTACGAGCAGTACTTC.

The genes are TRBV4-3 and TRBJ2-4, with D possibly being TRBD1 (6 bases). This CDR3 is built from 18 residues. V lost 4 bases, J lost 3 bases, and 22 bases lay in between. Germline V gives CDR1 LGHNA, CDR2 YSLEER. This CDR3 reads CASSPGTRMVLGKNIQYF. In DNA form, the CDR3 reads TGCGCCAGCAGCCCGGGGACACGAATGGTTTTAGGCAAAAACATTCAGTACTTC.